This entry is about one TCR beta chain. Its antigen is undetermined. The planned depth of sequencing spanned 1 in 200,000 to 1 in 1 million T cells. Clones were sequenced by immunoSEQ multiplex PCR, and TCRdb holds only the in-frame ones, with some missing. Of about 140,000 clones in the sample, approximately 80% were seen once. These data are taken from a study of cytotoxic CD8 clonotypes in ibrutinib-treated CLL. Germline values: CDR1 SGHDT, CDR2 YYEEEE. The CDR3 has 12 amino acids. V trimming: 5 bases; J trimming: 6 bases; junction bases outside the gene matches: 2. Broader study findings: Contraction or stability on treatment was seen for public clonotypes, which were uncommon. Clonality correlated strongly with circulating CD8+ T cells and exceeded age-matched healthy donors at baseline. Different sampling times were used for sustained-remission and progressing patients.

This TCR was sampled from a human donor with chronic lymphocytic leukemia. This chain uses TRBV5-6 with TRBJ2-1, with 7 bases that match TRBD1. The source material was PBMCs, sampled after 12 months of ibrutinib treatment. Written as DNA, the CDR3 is TGTGCCAGCAGGGACAGGTTCAATGAGCAGTTCTTC. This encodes CASRDRFNEQFF. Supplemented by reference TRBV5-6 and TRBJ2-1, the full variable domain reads DAGVTQSPTHLIKTRGQQVTLRCSPKSGHDTVSWYQQALGQGPQFIFQYYEEEERQRGNFPDRFSGHQFPNYSSELNVNALLLGDSALYLCASRDRFNEQFFGPGTRLTVL.